This T cell receptor beta chain was captured in a study of T cells in localized non-small cell lung cancer. This table comes from immunoSEQ multiplex PCR, and its TCRdb copy is limited to in-frame clones, with some not included. Among around 30,000 clones, about four fifths were seen once, and the ten largest hold about 16%. CDR3 size: 14 residues. V was clipped by 3 bases and J by 1 base, with 8 bases between them. From germline, CDR1 is MNHNS and CDR2 SASEGT. This sample comprised peripheral blood, obtained before any cancer treatment. V gene TRBV6-1 combines with J gene TRBJ2-3; D call uncertain. This TCR derives from an older male donor with stage III squamous cell lung carcinoma. The CDR3 spells CASSERKRTDTQYF. For the CDR3, the DNA is TGTGCCAGCAGTGAGAGAAAGCGCACAGATACGCAGTATTTT.